The 29 T cell receptor beta chains reported below all come from one sample, sequenced in a study of OX40 agonist ivuxolimab in advanced cancers. Measured with immunoSEQ multiplex PCR; TCRdb has only the in-frame clones, and not every one. The repertoire holds about 68,000 clones, more than 70% seen once, with about 0.66% in the top ten. Sequencing used CD4+ or CD8+ T cells sorted from blood, obtained in a trial of the OX40 agonist ivuxolimab. The receptors here all came from an adult with an advanced solid tumor such as melanoma, head and neck, liver or kidney cancer.

This chain joins TRBV13 and TRBJ1-2; the D is unclear. Trimming stripped 6 bases from V and 0 bases from J, with 8 bases between. CDR3 length: 13 amino acids. CDR1 and CDR2 from the germline V gene are PRHDT and FYEKMQ (reference sequence). CDR3 region: CASRVRANYGYTF. The CDR3, as DNA: TGTGCCAGCAGGGTGAGAGCTAACTATGGCTACACCTTC.

This clone appeared a single time. The chain has TRBV10-1 and TRBJ1-1; D call uncertain. CDR1 is WNHNN, CDR2 SYGVQD, per germline (reference sequence). Trimming took 2 bases from V and 3 from J, leaving 7 bases between them. The CDR3 covers 13 residues. This CDR3 is CASSERVDTEAFF. The CDR3 DNA follows: TGCGCCAGCAGTGAGAGGGTAGACACTGAAGCTTTCTTT.

V gene TRBV7-2 combines with J gene TRBJ2-7, with D perhaps matching TRBD1 (5 bases). Trimming cost V 2 bases and J 6 bases, with 17 bases left between them. The germline V gene has CDR1 SGHTA and CDR2 FQGNSA. This CDR3 region has 15 residues. Written as DNA, the CDR3 is TGTGCCAGCAGCTTATTAGGCGCCAGGGCATCCGAGCAGTACTTC. Its protein is CASSLLGARASEQYF.

This chain joins TRBV27 and TRBJ2-3; possibly TRBD1 or TRBD2 for D (5 bases each). The CDR3 runs to 16 residues. Trimming cost V 5 bases and J 0 bases, with 15 bases left between them. Germline V gives CDR1 MNHEY, CDR2 SMNVEV (reference sequence). The CDR3 here is CASSRPGPTSTDTQYF. CDR3 DNA sequence: TGTGCCAGCAGTCGGCCGGGACCGACTAGCACAGATACGCAGTATTTT.

V usage is TRBV18 and J usage is TRBJ2-2, with 7 bases fitting TRBD1. The germline CDR1 and CDR2 sequences are KGHSH and LQKENI. V shed 3 bases and J 6 bases; nucleotides not matched to a gene: 7. The CDR3 covers 15 residues. CDR3 region: CASSPGQVLAGELFF. The CDR3 DNA reads as TGTGCCAGCTCACCCGGACAGGTCCTTGCCGGGGAGCTGTTTTTT.

The chain uses TRBV2 and TRBJ2-5; possibly TRBD1 for D (5 bases). CDR1 SNHLY and CDR2 FYNNEI come from the germline V gene. Trimming cost V 6 bases and J 2 bases, with 10 bases left between them. This CDR3 is built from 13 residues. The DNA of the CDR3 is TGTGCCAGCAGCAACGCAGGGCAAGAGACCCAGTACTTC. Protein: CASSNAGQETQYF.

This clone appeared a single time. The chain is built from TRBV5-1 and TRBJ2-5; D is ambiguous. V lost 1 base, J lost 1 base, and 11 bases lay in between. The CDR3 is 15 residues long. The V gene's germline CDR1 is SGHRS and CDR2 YFSETQ. In nucleotides, the CDR3 is TGCGCCAGCAGCTTGTCTCCGGTTGCCCAAGAGACCCAGTACTTC. Amino acid sequence: CASSLSPVAQETQYF.

This sequence joins TRBV10-2 and TRBJ1-1; D not certain. Germline lookup yields CDR1 WSHSY and CDR2 SAAADI. This CDR3 is built from 14 residues. The ends were cut back, 2 bases at V and 1 base at J, with 8 bases in the middle. The CDR3 DNA is TGCGCCAGCAGTGAGGTATGGTCGAACACTGAAGCTTTCTTT. Amino acids: CASSEVWSNTEAFF.

This clone was seen a single time. V and J are TRBV7-2 and TRBJ2-3; 7 nucleotides line up with TRBD1. Looked up from germline, CDR1 is SGHTA and CDR2 is FQGNSA. Unmatched junction bases numbered 19, after V lost 5 bases and J lost 5 bases. This CDR3 contains 18 residues. The CDR3 DNA reads as TGTGCCAGCAGCGCCATTCTCGCAGGGGGAAGGGTCGGAGATACGCAGTATTTT. It codes for CASSAILAGGRVGDTQYF.

The V and J genes are TRBV6-5 and TRBJ2-5; TRBD1 agrees at 7 bases. Germline V gives CDR1 MNHEY, CDR2 SVGAGI. V gave up 6 bases and J gave up 5 bases; unmatched junction bases: 9. The CDR3 is 14 residues long. The chain's CDR3 is CASRRGQKEETQYF. The CDR3 nucleotides read TGTGCCAGCAGACGGGGACAGAAAGAGGAGACCCAGTACTTC.

This chain uses TRBV19 with TRBJ1-2; D unresolved. V lost 4 bases, J lost 4 bases, and 13 bases lay in between. Germline loops: CDR1 LNHDA, CDR2 SQIVND (reference sequence). The CDR3 length is 14 residues. CDR3 amino acids: CASSNAIGRYGYTF. CDR3 nucleotides: TGTGCCAGTAGTAACGCCATCGGCCGCTATGGCTACACCTTC.

This chain joins TRBV9 and TRBJ1-5; D is undetermined. Germline V CDR1 and CDR2: SGDLS, YYNGEE. This CDR3 region has 14 residues. Trimming removed 4 bases from V and 1 base from J, with 9 bases in between. This CDR3 reads CASSLGPSNQPQHF. In DNA form, the CDR3 reads TGTGCCAGCAGCCTAGGGCCAAGCAATCAGCCCCAGCATTTT. The full variable domain, its missing parts supplied by reference TRBV9 and TRBJ1-5, is DSGVTQTPKHLITATGQRVTLRCSPRSGDLSVYWYQQSLDQGLQFLIQYYNGEERAKGNILERFSAQQFPDLHSELNLSSLELGDSALYFCASSLGPSNQPQHFGDGTRLSIL.

This clone was detected once. This chain uses TRBV14 with TRBJ2-3; the match to TRBD1 covers 8 bases. The CDR3 has 17 residues. V dropped 4 bases and J dropped 4; count of bases not matched to a gene: 13. The germline V gene has CDR1 SGHDN and CDR2 FVKESK. The CDR3 reads CASSRPLGRGLADTQYF. DNA of the CDR3: TGTGCCAGCAGCCGTCCCCTTGGCAGGGGGCTCGCAGATACGCAGTATTTT. Full variable domain (rest looked up from reference TRBV14 and TRBJ2-3): EAGVTQFPSHSVIEKGQTVTLRCDPISGHDNLYWYRRVMGKEIKFLLHFVKESKQDESGMPNNRFLAERTGGTYSTLKVQPAELEDSGVYFCASSRPLGRGLADTQYFGPGTRLTVL.

The chain couples TRBV6-5 to TRBJ2-7; 8 bases agree with TRBD2. V dropped 6 bases and J dropped 3; count of bases not matched to a gene: 10. The CDR3 runs 15 residues. Germline lookup yields CDR1 MNHEY and CDR2 SVGAGI. The CDR3 DNA follows: TGTGCCAGCAGCCACCCCTTAGCGGGACGCTACGAGCAGTACTTC. It codes for CASSHPLAGRYEQYF.

This CDR3 reads CASSLTEYNYGYTF. The DNA of the CDR3 is TGCGCCAGCAGCTTAACAGAATATAACTATGGCTACACCTTC. The chain uses TRBV5-1 and TRBJ1-2; D gene unclear. V was clipped by 2 bases and J by 1 base, with 9 bases between them. CDR3 length equals 14 residues. CDR1 is SGHRS, CDR2 YFSETQ, per germline.

The chain joins TRBV6-5 to TRBJ1-2; 8 positions match TRBD1. This CDR3 has 15 residues. Germline CDR1 and CDR2: MNHEY and SVGAGI. Losses at the gene ends were 2 bases for V and 4 bases for J; bases not matched to a gene: 6. This CDR3 reads CASSYKGQAAYGYTF. CDR3 bases: TGTGCCAGCAGTTACAAGGGACAGGCTGCCTATGGCTACACCTTC.

V usage is TRBV4-2 and J usage is TRBJ2-3; 15 bases fit TRBD2. The CDR3 consists of 18 residues. J was trimmed by 2 bases and V by 1 base; bases with no gene match: 4. Germline V gene sequence: CDR1 LGHNA, CDR2 YNFKEQ. The CDR3 is CASSQGGLAGGLTDTQYF. DNA of the CDR3: TGTGCCAGCAGCCAAGGGGGACTAGCGGGGGGTCTCACAGATACGCAGTATTTT.

This chain connects TRBV4-1 to TRBJ2-2; no firm D call. The germline V gene encodes CDR1 MGHRA and CDR2 YSYEKL. The CDR3 consists of 17 residues. V was clipped by 3 bases and J by 4 bases, with 18 bases between them. The CDR3 loop is CASSQSGVLSGTGELFF. As DNA, the CDR3 is TGCGCCAGCAGCCAGTCGGGCGTCCTATCGGGCACCGGGGAGCTGTTTTTT.

The chain carries TRBV5-1 and TRBJ2-6; D might be TRBD2 (5 bases). CDR1 SGHRS and CDR2 YFSETQ come from the germline V gene. CDR3 size: 15 residues. The V end lost 6 bases, the J end lost 1 base, and 11 bases lay between the germline ends. The CDR3 spells CASIPGGSGANVLTF. CDR3 nucleotide sequence: TGCGCCAGCATCCCCGGAGGTTCTGGGGCCAACGTCCTGACTTTC.

The rearrangement uses TRBV25-1 and TRBJ2-7; D is perhaps TRBD1 (5 bases). The CDR3 is made up of 15 amino acids. V was trimmed by 6 bases and J by 2 bases, leaving 17 bases between them. Germline V gene sequence: CDR1 MGHDK, CDR2 SYGVNS. CDR3 in amino acids: CASRPGHVGPYEQYF. The CDR3 region has the DNA TGTGCCAGCAGACCAGGACATGTTGGGCCCTACGAGCAGTACTTC.

This chain connects TRBV23-1 to TRBJ2-7, with TRBD1 matching 10 bases. TRBV23-1 is an ORF, with its function uncertain. The length of the CDR3 is 19 residues. V dropped 1 base and J dropped 0; count of bases not matched to a gene: 12. The DNA for the CDR3 is TGCGCCAGCAGTCAATGGGAGACAGGGGGCCGCGGAGGCTCCTACGAGCAGTACTTC. Encoded protein: CASSQWETGGRGGSYEQYF.

V usage is TRBV9 and J usage is TRBJ1-3; maybe TRBD1 (5 bases). CDR3 length: 13 residues. From germline, CDR1 is SGDLS and CDR2 YYNGEE. Deletions cut 2 bases from V and 8 bases from J, with 11 bases between. The CDR3 sequence is CASSVSPGDTIYF. CDR3 DNA: TGTGCCAGCAGCGTGTCGCCGGGGGACACCATATATTTT.

This clone was counted between two and nine times. The chain links TRBV9 to TRBJ2-7; no firm D call. The CDR3 totals 13 residues. CDR1 SGDLS and CDR2 YYNGEE come from the germline V gene. V was pared by 5 bases and J by 0 bases, with 9 bases between. The CDR3 is CASRLKDSYEQYF. The CDR3 DNA reads TGTGCCAGCAGATTGAAAGACTCCTACGAGCAGTACTTC.

There are a few counts of this clone. The rearrangement joins TRBV4-3 to TRBJ2-1, with D perhaps TRBD1 (5 bases). Germline assignment: CDR1 LGHNA and CDR2 YSLEER. V was pared by 1 base and J by 4 bases, with 14 bases between. CDR3 length: 16 amino acids. Written as DNA, the CDR3 is TGCGCCAGCAGCCAAGCCGTACAGGCGGAGTACAATGAGCAGTTCTTC. It codes for CASSQAVQAEYNEQFF.

The V call is TRBV6-6, the J call TRBJ1-5, with 8 bases matching TRBD1. The V gene end was trimmed by 7 bases and the J gene end by 6 bases; junction bases not matched to a gene: 8. The CDR3 is 14 residues long. The germline gives CDR1 MNHNY, CDR2 SVGAGI (reference sequence). CDR3 in amino acids: CASKSGQGSQPQHF. The CDR3 DNA reads as TGTGCCAGCAAAAGTGGACAGGGTAGTCAGCCCCAGCATTTT.

V is TRBV18 and J is TRBJ1-6; D not certain. Germline CDR1 is KGHSH and CDR2 is LQKENI. The CDR3 loop spans 17 amino acids. The V gene lost 2 bases and the J gene lost 6 bases, with 17 bases spanning the gap. CDR3 DNA: TGTGCCAGCTCACCAAGTATCGCCGGGCCATTTAATTCACCCCTCCACTTT. Protein product: CASSPSIAGPFNSPLHF.

This chain uses TRBV18 with TRBJ1-2; possibly TRBD1 for D (5 bases). CDR3 size: 16 residues. Germline CDR1 KGHSH, CDR2 LQKENI. V was clipped by 1 base and J by 3 bases, with 15 bases between them. CDR3 residues: CASSPQAEGRDYGYTF. The DNA for the CDR3 is TGTGCCAGCTCACCACAAGCGGAGGGGCGCGACTATGGCTACACCTTC.

The rearrangement joins TRBV6-6 to TRBJ1-1; tentatively, D is TRBD1 (6 bases). The ends were cut back, 6 bases at V and 0 bases at J, with 14 bases in the middle. CDR1 and CDR2 from the germline V gene are MNHNY and SVGAGI (reference sequence). The length of the CDR3 is 15 residues. As DNA, the CDR3 is TGTGCCAGCAGCCACAGGGAAGGTTTGAACACTGAAGCTTTCTTT. This translates into CASSHREGLNTEAFF.

The gene calls are TRBV5-6 and TRBJ1-6; perhaps TRBD1 as D (5 bases). This CDR3 comprises 16 residues. Trimming removed 4 bases at V and 5 bases at J, with 16 bases between. Germline CDR1 is SGHDT and CDR2 is YYEEEE. DNA for the CDR3: TGTGCCAGCAGCCCAGAGGGACCGTGGAATAATTCACCCCTCCACTTT. Its protein is CASSPEGPWNNSPLHF.